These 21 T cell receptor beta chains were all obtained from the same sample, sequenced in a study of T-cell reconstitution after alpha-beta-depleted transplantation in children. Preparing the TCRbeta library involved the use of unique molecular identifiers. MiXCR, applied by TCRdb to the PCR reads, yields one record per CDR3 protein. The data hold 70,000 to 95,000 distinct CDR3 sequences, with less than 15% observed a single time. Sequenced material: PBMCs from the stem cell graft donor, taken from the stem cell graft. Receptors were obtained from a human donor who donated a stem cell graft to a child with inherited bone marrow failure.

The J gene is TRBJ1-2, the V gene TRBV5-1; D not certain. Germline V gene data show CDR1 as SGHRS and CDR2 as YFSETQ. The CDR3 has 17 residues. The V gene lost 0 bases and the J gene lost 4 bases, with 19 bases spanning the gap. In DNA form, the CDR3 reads TGCGCCAGCAGCTTGGCCGTGGGTTTATCGACTGGCTATGGCTACACCTTC. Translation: CASSLAVGLSTGYGYTF.

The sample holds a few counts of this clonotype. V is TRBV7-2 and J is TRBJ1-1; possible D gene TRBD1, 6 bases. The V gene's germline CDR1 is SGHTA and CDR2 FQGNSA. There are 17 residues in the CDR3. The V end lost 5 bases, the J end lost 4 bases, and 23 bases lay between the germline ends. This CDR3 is CASSPPPPGEWGTEAFF. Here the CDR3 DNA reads TGTGCCAGCAGCCCCCCCCCCCCAGGGGAATGGGGCACTGAAGCTTTCTTT.

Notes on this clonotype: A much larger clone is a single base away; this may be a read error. The CDR3 nucleotides are TGTGCCAGCAGCCAAGGAATCGTCTCTGGGGCCAACGGCCTGACTTTC. Protein sequence: CASSQGIVSGANGLTF. The V and J genes are TRBV3-1 and TRBJ2-6; the D gene is possibly TRBD1 (5 bases). CDR3 length equals 16 residues. CDR1 and CDR2 (germline): LGHDT, YNNKEL (reference sequence). The variable domain in full, completed from reference TRBV3-1 and TRBJ2-6, reads DTAVSQTPKYLVTQMGNDKSIKCEQNLGHDTMYWYKQDSKKFLKIMFSYNNKELIINETVPNRFSPKSPDKAHLNLHINSLELGDSAVYFCASSQGIVSGANGLTFGAGSRLTVL.

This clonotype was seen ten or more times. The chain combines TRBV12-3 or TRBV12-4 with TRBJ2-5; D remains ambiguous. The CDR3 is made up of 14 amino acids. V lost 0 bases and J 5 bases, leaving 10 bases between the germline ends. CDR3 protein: CASSLARAAETQYF. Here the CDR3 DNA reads TGTGCCAGCAGTTTAGCGCGAGCAGCGGAGACCCAGTACTTC.

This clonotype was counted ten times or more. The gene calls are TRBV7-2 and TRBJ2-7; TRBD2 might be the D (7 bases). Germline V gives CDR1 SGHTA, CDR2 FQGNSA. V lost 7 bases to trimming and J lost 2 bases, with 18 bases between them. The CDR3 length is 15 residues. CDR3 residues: CASTLLGGGTYEQYF. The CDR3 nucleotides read TGTGCCAGCACCCTTTTGGGAGGGGGAACCTACGAGCAGTACTTC.

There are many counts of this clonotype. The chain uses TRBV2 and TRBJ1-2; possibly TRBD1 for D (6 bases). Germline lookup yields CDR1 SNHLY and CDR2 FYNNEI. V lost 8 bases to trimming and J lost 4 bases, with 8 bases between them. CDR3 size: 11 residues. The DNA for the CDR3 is TGTGCCAGCGGGGGGCTCTATGGCTACACCTTC. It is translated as CASGGLYGYTF.

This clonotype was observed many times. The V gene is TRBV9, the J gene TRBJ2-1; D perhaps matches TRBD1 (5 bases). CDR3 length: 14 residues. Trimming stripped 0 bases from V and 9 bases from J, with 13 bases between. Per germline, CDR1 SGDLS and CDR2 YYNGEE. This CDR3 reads CASSVENRNGEQFF. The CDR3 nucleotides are TGTGCCAGCAGCGTAGAGAACAGGAACGGTGAGCAGTTCTTC.

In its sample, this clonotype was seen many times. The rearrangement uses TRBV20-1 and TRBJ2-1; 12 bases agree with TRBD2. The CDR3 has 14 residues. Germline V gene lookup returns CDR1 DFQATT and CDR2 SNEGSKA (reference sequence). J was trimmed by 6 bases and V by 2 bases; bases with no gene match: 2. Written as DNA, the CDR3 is TGCAGTGCTAGACCGACTAGCGGGAGCAATGAGCAGTTCTTC. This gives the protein CSARPTSGSNEQFF.

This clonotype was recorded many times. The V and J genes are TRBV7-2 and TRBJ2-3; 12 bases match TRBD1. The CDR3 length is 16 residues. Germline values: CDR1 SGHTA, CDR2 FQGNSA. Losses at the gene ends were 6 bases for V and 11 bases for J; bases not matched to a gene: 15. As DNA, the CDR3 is TGTGCCAGCAGACTAGGAGGTTCGGGACAGGGGGCCGTGCAGTATTTT. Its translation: CASRLGGSGQGAVQYF.

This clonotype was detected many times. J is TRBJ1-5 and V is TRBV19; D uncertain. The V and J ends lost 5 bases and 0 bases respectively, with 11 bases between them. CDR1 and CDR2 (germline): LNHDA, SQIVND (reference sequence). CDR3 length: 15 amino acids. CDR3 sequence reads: CASSPAIPSNQPQHF. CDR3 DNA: TGTGCCAGTAGTCCCGCTATACCTAGCAATCAGCCCCAGCATTTT.

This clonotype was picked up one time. CDR3 residues: CASSPGPRGELFF. In nucleotides, the CDR3 is TGTGCCAGCAGCCCGGGGCCTAGGGGGGAGCTGTTTTTT. This chain joins TRBV11-2 and TRBJ2-2; D is perhaps TRBD1 or TRBD2 (5 bases each). The CDR3 is made up of 13 amino acids. Germline V gene data show CDR1 as SGHAT and CDR2 as FQNNGV. Trimming stripped 5 bases from V and 8 bases from J, with 12 bases between.

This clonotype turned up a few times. The CDR3 loop is CASSISHRDSGYTF. CDR3 nucleotide sequence: TGTGCCAGCAGCATCAGCCACAGGGATTCTGGCTACACCTTC. This chain joins TRBV9 and TRBJ1-2; a possible D gene is TRBD1 (6 bases). The CDR3 spans 14 residues. Per the germline V gene, CDR1 is SGDLS and CDR2 is YYNGEE. V lost 4 bases and J lost 7, with 17 bases in between.

CDR3 residues: CSARYIQSYEQYF. The CDR3, as DNA: TGCAGTGCCAGATATATCCAGTCCTACGAGCAGTACTTC. The rearrangement joins TRBV20-1 to TRBJ2-7; unclear D gene. This CDR3 has 13 residues. Trimming took off 6 bases at V and 1 base at J, with 13 bases between the two ends. The germline CDR1 and CDR2 sequences are DFQATT and SNEGSKA (reference sequence).

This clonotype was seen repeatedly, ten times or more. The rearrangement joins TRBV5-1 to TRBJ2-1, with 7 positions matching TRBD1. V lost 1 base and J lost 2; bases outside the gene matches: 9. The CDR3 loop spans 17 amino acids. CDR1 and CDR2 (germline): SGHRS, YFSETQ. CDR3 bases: TGCGCCAGCAGCTTGCGGATCCGACAGGGCACCTACAATGAGCAGTTCTTC. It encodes CASSLRIRQGTYNEQFF. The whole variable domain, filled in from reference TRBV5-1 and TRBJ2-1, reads KAGVTQTPRYLIKTRGQQVTLSCSPISGHRSVSWYQQTPGQGLQFLFEYFSETQRNKGNFPGRFSGRQFSNSRSEMNVSTLELGDSALYLCASSLRIRQGTYNEQFFGPGTRLTVL.

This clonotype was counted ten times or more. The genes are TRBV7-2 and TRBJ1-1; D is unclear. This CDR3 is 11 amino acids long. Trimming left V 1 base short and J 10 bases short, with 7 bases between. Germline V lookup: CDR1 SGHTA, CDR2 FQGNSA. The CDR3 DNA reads TGTGCCAGCAGCTTAGGCGACGGAGCTTTCTTT. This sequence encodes CASSLGDGAFF.

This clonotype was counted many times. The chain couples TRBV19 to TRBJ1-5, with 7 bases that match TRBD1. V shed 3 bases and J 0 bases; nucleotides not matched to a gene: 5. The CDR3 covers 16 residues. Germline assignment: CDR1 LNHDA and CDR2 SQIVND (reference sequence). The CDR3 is CASSIRTGYSNQPQHF. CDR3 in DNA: TGTGCCAGTAGTATCCGGACAGGCTATAGCAATCAGCCCCAGCATTTT. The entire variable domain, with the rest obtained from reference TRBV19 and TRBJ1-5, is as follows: DGGITQSPKYLFRKEGQNVTLSCEQNLNHDAMYWYRQDPGQGLRLIYYSQIVNDFQKGDIAEGYSVSREKKESFPLTVTSAQKNPTAFYLCASSIRTGYSNQPQHFGDGTRLSIL.

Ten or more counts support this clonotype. CDR3: CASSFVGFQNTEAFF. Written as DNA, the CDR3 is TGTGCCAGCAGTTTTGTCGGGTTTCAGAACACTGAAGCTTTCTTT. V gene TRBV27 combines with J gene TRBJ1-1; D gene uncertain. The CDR3 extends over 15 amino acids. The V end lost 3 bases, the J end lost 1 base, and 12 bases lay between the germline ends. Germline V gives CDR1 MNHEY, CDR2 SMNVEV (reference sequence).

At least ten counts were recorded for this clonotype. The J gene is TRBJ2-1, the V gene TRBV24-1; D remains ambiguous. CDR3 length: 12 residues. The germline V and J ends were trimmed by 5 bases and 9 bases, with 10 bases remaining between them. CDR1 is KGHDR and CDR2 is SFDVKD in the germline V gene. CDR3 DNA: TGTGCCACCAGTGCTCCGAGCCGTGAGCAGTTCTTC. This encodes CATSAPSREQFF.

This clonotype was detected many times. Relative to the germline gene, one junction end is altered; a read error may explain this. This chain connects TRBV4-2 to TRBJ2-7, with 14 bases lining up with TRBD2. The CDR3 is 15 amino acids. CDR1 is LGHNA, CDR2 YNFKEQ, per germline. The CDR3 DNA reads TGTGCCAGCAGCCAGACTAGCGGGAGGGAATACGAGCGGTACTTC. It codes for CASSQTSGREYERYF.

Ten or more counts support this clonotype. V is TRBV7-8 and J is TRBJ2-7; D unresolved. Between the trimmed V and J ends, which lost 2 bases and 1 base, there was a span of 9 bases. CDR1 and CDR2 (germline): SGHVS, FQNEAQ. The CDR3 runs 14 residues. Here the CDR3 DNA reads TGTGCCAGCAGCTTATATGGGATTTCCTACGAGCAGTACTTC. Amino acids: CASSLYGISYEQYF.

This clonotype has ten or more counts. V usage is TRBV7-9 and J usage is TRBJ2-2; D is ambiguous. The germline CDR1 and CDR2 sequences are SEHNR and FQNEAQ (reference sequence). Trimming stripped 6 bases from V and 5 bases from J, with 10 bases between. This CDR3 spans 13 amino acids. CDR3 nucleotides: TGTGCCAGCAGGAGTCAAGGGACCGGGGAGCTGTTTTTT. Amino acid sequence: CASRSQGTGELFF.